The 22 T cell receptor beta chains presented below share a single source sample, sequenced in a study of siplizumab effects on memory and regulatory T cells. The repertoire was sequenced with immunoSEQ multiplex PCR; TCRdb's copy has only in-frame clones and lacks some. The sample lists nearly 95,000 clones, over 85% occurring once. Sequencing was done on a sample of non-Treg CD4+ T cells sorted from blood. Receptors were obtained from a human donor in good health.

This clone is a singleton in its sample. The chain combines TRBV19 with TRBJ2-2, with D perhaps TRBD1 (5 bases). Germline V gene lookup returns CDR1 LNHDA and CDR2 SQIVND (reference sequence). The length of the CDR3 is 13 residues. Trimming cost V 5 bases and J 2 bases, with 6 bases left between them. The CDR3: CASSGHNTGELFF. The DNA for the CDR3 is TGTGCCAGTAGTGGACATAACACCGGGGAGCTGTTTTTT.

The chain couples TRBV19 to TRBJ1-1; 7 bases align to TRBD1. The CDR3 spans 13 residues. Per germline, CDR1 LNHDA and CDR2 SQIVND (reference sequence). The J segment lost 3 bases and the V segment lost 7 bases, leaving 5 bases of the junction unmatched. The CDR3 spells CASIEGAYTEAFF. The CDR3 DNA reads TGTGCCAGTATTGAGGGGGCTTACACTGAAGCTTTCTTT.

This chain connects TRBV5-1 to TRBJ2-3; TRBD2 aligns across 8 bases. Germline loops: CDR1 SGHRS, CDR2 YFSETQ. CDR3 size: 15 residues. With V trimmed by 0 bases and J by 2 bases, 2 bases remained unmatched. The DNA for the CDR3 is TGCGCCAGCAGCTTGGCCGGACTAGCCACAGATACGCAGTATTTT. Translated, it gives CASSLAGLATDTQYF.

This clone was seen only a few times. The chain recombines TRBV9 with TRBJ2-3; D gene ambiguous. The V end lost 1 base, the J end lost 3 bases, and 12 bases lay between the germline ends. The CDR3 is 15 amino acids. Germline CDR1 and CDR2: SGDLS and YYNGEE. CDR3 DNA: TGTGCCAGCAGCGTACAGCCGGACCCTACAGATACGCAGTATTTT. Translated, it gives CASSVQPDPTDTQYF. Full variable domain (remainder filled in from reference TRBV9 and TRBJ2-3): DSGVTQTPKHLITATGQRVTLRCSPRSGDLSVYWYQQSLDQGLQFLIQYYNGEERAKGNILERFSAQQFPDLHSELNLSSLELGDSALYFCASSVQPDPTDTQYFGPGTRLTVL.

V and J are TRBV11-3 and TRBJ1-1; D is ambiguous. The CDR3 totals 15 residues. Looked up from germline, CDR1 is SGHNT and CDR2 is YENEEA. The germline V and J ends were trimmed by 3 bases and 1 base, with 12 bases remaining between them. The CDR3 spells CASSLVGSGNTEAFF. Written as DNA, the CDR3 is TGTGCCAGCAGCTTGGTAGGGTCTGGGAACACTGAAGCTTTCTTT.

The chain links TRBV29-1 to TRBJ2-1, with TRBD2 matching 13 bases. J lost 8 bases, V lost 5 bases, and 6 bases had no gene match. Germline-derived CDR1 and CDR2 are SQVTM and ANQGSEA. The CDR3 has 14 amino acids. CDR3 in DNA: TGCAGCGTTCGGACTAGCGGGAGCAATCATGAGCAGTTCTTC. It translates to CSVRTSGSNHEQFF.

The gene calls are TRBV10-3 and TRBJ1-1; D ambiguous. Germline-derived CDR1 and CDR2 are ENHRY and SYGVKD. The V and J ends lost 0 bases and 7 bases respectively, with 9 bases between them. The CDR3 covers 13 residues. The chain's CDR3 is CAISESGTDEAFF. CDR3 bases: TGTGCCATCAGTGAGTCGGGAACTGATGAAGCTTTCTTT.

V usage is TRBV7-9 and J usage is TRBJ1-1; D gene ambiguous. The CDR3 is made up of 14 amino acids. The germline gives CDR1 SEHNR, CDR2 FQNEAQ (reference sequence). The germline V and J ends were trimmed by 2 bases and 2 bases, with 9 bases remaining between them. This CDR3 reads CASSLSTTNTEAFF. The CDR3 region has the DNA TGTGCCAGCAGCTTATCGACAACAAACACTGAAGCTTTCTTT.

The V call is TRBV30, the J call TRBJ2-3, with D maybe TRBD1 (6 bases). Trimming left V 0 bases short and J 8 bases short, with 12 bases between. This CDR3 is built from 13 residues. Germline CDR1 GTSNPN, CDR2 SVGIG (reference sequence). The CDR3 DNA follows: TGTGCCTGGAGTGTACAGGGAGTTGTTACGCAGTATTTT. Translating gives CAWSVQGVVTQYF.

The chain has TRBV27 and TRBJ1-2; D gene ambiguous. V was cut by 2 bases and J by 6 bases, with 13 bases left in between. This CDR3 is 14 amino acids long. Germline CDR1 MNHEY, CDR2 SMNVEV (reference sequence). The DNA for the CDR3 is TGTGCCAGCAGTTTAATGGGAGGAGCAAATGGCTACACCTTC. This sequence encodes CASSLMGGANGYTF.

The V gene is TRBV19, the J gene TRBJ2-7; tentative D call: TRBD2 (5 bases). V shed 3 bases and J shed 5 bases, with 14 bases lying between them. Germline V gene data show CDR1 as LNHDA and CDR2 as SQIVND (reference sequence). The CDR3 has 14 amino acids. CDR3 loop: CASSMGTSRDEQYF. In DNA, the CDR3 is TGTGCCAGTAGTATGGGTACTAGTCGCGACGAGCAGTACTTC.

This rearrangement joins TRBV7-9 to TRBJ2-7; possibly TRBD2 for D (5 bases). V lost 5 bases to trimming and J lost 6 bases, with 14 bases between them. Per germline, CDR1 SEHNR and CDR2 FQNEAQ (reference sequence). The CDR3 loop spans 13 amino acids. CDR3 in DNA: TGTGCCAGCAGCGCCCCCGGGGTAGGCGAGCAGTACTTC. Encoded protein: CASSAPGVGEQYF.

CDR3 amino acids: CASSNTADGYTF. DNA of the CDR3: TGTGCCAGCTCAAATACCGCAGATGGCTACACCTTC. The V gene is TRBV18, the J gene TRBJ1-2; D is uncertain. CDR1 is KGHSH, CDR2 LQKENI, per germline. CDR3 size: 12 residues. The V end was cut by 5 bases, the J end by 6 bases, with 10 bases between.

This clone has a single count. The chain recombines TRBV7-9 with TRBJ1-4; D is undetermined. V lost 4 bases, J lost 3 bases, and 21 bases lay in between. Germline lookup yields CDR1 SEHNR and CDR2 FQNEAQ (reference sequence). This CDR3 spans 18 amino acids. CDR3 DNA: TGTGCCAGCAGCTCTACGGGCAGACCTCGCGGGGCTAATGAAAAACTGTTTTTT. It translates to CASSSTGRPRGANEKLFF.

The chain links TRBV27 to TRBJ2-1; 16 nucleotides agree with TRBD2. Germline V gene lookup returns CDR1 MNHEY and CDR2 SMNVEV (reference sequence). V was clipped by 3 bases and J by 4 bases; unmatched bases: 12. CDR3 length: 20 residues. The CDR3 DNA sequence: TGTGCCAGCAGTTTTCTGAGGGGACTAGCGGGAGGGCCTTCTTACAATGAGCAGTTCTTC. Its translation is CASSFLRGLAGGPSYNEQFF.

This clone appeared a single time. The rearrangement uses TRBV5-4 and TRBJ2-3; no definite D call. CDR1 is SGHNT, CDR2 YYREEE, per germline (reference sequence). V lost 1 base and J 0 bases, leaving 12 bases between the germline ends. The CDR3 spans 16 residues. The CDR3 region is CASSLNRKTSTDTQYF. The CDR3 nucleotides read TGTGCCAGCAGCTTGAATCGCAAGACTAGCACAGATACGCAGTATTTT.

The rearrangement links TRBV2 to TRBJ1-2; D is undetermined. The CDR3 covers 16 residues. The V end was cut by 3 bases, the J end by 0 bases, with 14 bases between. From germline, CDR1 is SNHLY and CDR2 FYNNEI. The CDR3: CASSEVRQSSNYGYTF. CDR3 coding DNA: TGTGCCAGCAGTGAGGTGCGGCAGTCATCTAACTATGGCTACACCTTC.

The chain joins TRBV30 to TRBJ2-1, with D maybe TRBD1 (5 bases). CDR3 length: 12 residues. Trimming shortened V by 5 bases and J by 9 bases, and 14 bases separated the two germline ends. Germline CDR1 GTSNPN, CDR2 SVGIG (reference sequence). The CDR3 loop reads CAWEARAGEQFF. DNA for the CDR3: TGTGCCTGGGAGGCCAGGGCTGGTGAGCAGTTCTTC.

The chain couples TRBV5-1 to TRBJ2-5; D possibly corresponds to TRBD1 (6 bases). This CDR3 has 15 amino acids. V was clipped by 4 bases and J by 3 bases, with 16 bases between them. Germline assignment: CDR1 SGHRS and CDR2 YFSETQ. In DNA form, the CDR3 reads TGCGCCAGCAGCCAAGGACAGTGGATAAAAGAGACCCAGTACTTC. Translation: CASSQGQWIKETQYF.

This chain uses TRBV9 with TRBJ1-4; perhaps TRBD1 as D (5 bases). Germline V gene sequence: CDR1 SGDLS, CDR2 YYNGEE. There are 16 residues in the CDR3. The V and J ends lost 2 bases and 8 bases respectively, with 19 bases between them. In DNA, the CDR3 is TGTGCCAGCAGCGTCGGTGGGGCGGCCTCGGAAGAAAAACTGTTTTTT. This gives the protein CASSVGGAASEEKLFF.

The chain combines TRBV7-2 with TRBJ1-2, with 7 positions matching TRBD1. The V and J ends lost 5 bases and 2 bases, in that order; junction bases with no gene match: 5. This CDR3 comprises 14 residues. Germline loops: CDR1 SGHTA, CDR2 FQGNSA. CDR3 loop: CASSLQGLNYGYTF. Here the CDR3 DNA reads TGTGCCAGCAGCCTACAGGGGTTGAACTATGGCTACACCTTC.

The chain's CDR3 is CASSPKHEQFF. The CDR3 nucleotides read TGTGCCAGCTCACCGAAGCATGAGCAGTTCTTC. The chain carries TRBV18 and TRBJ2-1; D gene ambiguous. The V end lost 3 bases, the J end lost 8 bases, and 5 bases lay between the germline ends. This CDR3 comprises 11 residues. Per germline, CDR1 KGHSH and CDR2 LQKENI.